This T cell receptor beta chain derives from a study of regulatory T cells in long-lasting Graves disease. The time point: newly diagnosed GD, antithyroid drugs for less than 3 months. There was RNA extracted from PBMCs, and the TCR library was made from it. Points from the study as a whole: In persistent patients, shared public clonotypes (under 3,000) outnumbered those in new patients (around 1,000).

This clonotype was counted between two and nine times. Its antigen is still unknown. V was pared by 0 bases and J by 9 bases, with 15 bases between. This CDR3 has 15 amino acids. Per germline, CDR1 MNHNY and CDR2 SVGAGI (reference sequence). Combining iRepertoire HTBI primers with Arm-PCR of CDR3 regions, the authors built TCR beta libraries. TCRdb analysed the multiplex PCR reads with MiXCR anew, one entry per CDR3 protein. Among 300,000 to 400,000 distinct CDR3 sequences, around 15% were seen once, and the ten largest hold about 32%. The same sample was also studied in work on T cells in Graves' hyperthyroidism and ophthalmopathy. That report notes: Stable disease denoted Graves' hyperthyroidism without ophthalmopathy progression within 18 months. HTBI primers were the set used in a first-round RT-PCR of the TCR CDR3. Most thyroid clonotypes expanded above 0.001 were also detected in blood.

This specimen consisted of peripheral blood mononuclear cells (PBMCs), obtained at new diagnosis, from a patient treated with antithyroid drugs. The sequence was obtained from a middle-aged man with Graves disease. V is TRBV6-6 and J is TRBJ1-3; perhaps TRBD1 as D (5 bases). CDR3 in DNA: TGTGCCAGCAGTTACTCGATCGGGACTGCCGGCACCATATATTTT. Translated, it gives CASSYSIGTAGTIYF.